This T cell receptor beta chain was identified during a study of OX40 agonist ivuxolimab in advanced cancers. Study-wide points: Low normalized T-cell clonal expansion also characterized some of the nonresponders.

Measured with immunoSEQ multiplex PCR; TCRdb has only the in-frame clones, and not every one. Among 58,000 or so clones listed, around 83% were seen once. Turning to this clone: No antigen is known for it.

Trimming left V 4 bases short and J 4 bases short, with 13 bases between. Germline CDR1 MNHNY, CDR2 SVGAGI (reference sequence). CDR3 length: 15 amino acids. V usage is TRBV6-6 and J usage is TRBJ2-2; no clear D gene. The clonotype was recovered from an adult with an advanced solid tumor such as melanoma, head and neck, liver or kidney cancer. The sample consisted of CD4+ or CD8+ T cells sorted from blood, taken in a trial of the OX40 agonist ivuxolimab. The CDR3 nucleotides are TGTGCCAGCAGTTTCCCTTCCGGTGGCACCGGGGAGCTGTTTTTT. Translating it yields CASSFPSGGTGELFF.